This record looks at one TCR beta chain sequence and its context. The germline V and J ends were trimmed by 4 bases and 2 bases, with 13 bases remaining between them. CDR3 length: 15 residues. Germline-derived CDR1 and CDR2 are SGHNT and YYREEE (reference sequence). This entry comes from a study of blood T cell repertoires in COVID-19. Study details: Samples representing acute and convalescent COVID-19 were sourced from the United States, Italy and Spain. In each case, the material was cDNA or gDNA derived from T cells, B-cell-depleted T cells, or PBMCs.

Sequencing used immunoSEQ multiplex PCR; TCRdb keeps in-frame clones, though not all of them. The table lists around 170,000 clones, about 88% of them singletons. This TCR was sampled from a woman younger than 45 with active or convalescent COVID-19. The V gene is TRBV5-4, the J gene TRBJ1-3; unclear D gene. The sample comprised peripheral blood. The CDR3 region is CASSPGGVAGNTIYF. The CDR3 DNA reads as TGTGCCAGCAGCCCCGGCGGGGTGGCTGGAAACACCATATATTTT.